These T cell receptor beta chains were read from a single sample in a study of OX40 agonist ivuxolimab in advanced cancers. Some clones are missing from TCRdb's copy, which holds only in-frame ones; the method was immunoSEQ multiplex PCR. Among 25,000 to 30,000 clones, approximately 86% were seen once, and the ten largest hold around 15%. The sample in question was CD4+ or CD8+ T cells sorted from blood, obtained in a trial of the OX40 agonist ivuxolimab. The source of these receptors is an adult with an advanced solid tumor such as melanoma, head and neck, liver or kidney cancer. Each CDR3 is given with its conserved first and last residue. The D gene is left open where the match is weak. Rows may omit the clone size; those that give it use once, few, many or a size class.

d_call,j_call,clone_size,v_call,cdr3_aa,cdr3_nt
NA,TRBJ1-5,once,TRBV7-9,CASSLAGQDSNQPQHF,TGTGCCAGCAGCTTAGCAGGACAAGATAGCAATCAGCCCCAGCATTTT
NA,TRBJ1-2,NA,TRBV11-2,CASSLAPGSGYTF,TGTGCCAGCAGCTTAGCGCCGGGGTCGGGCTACACCTTC
TRBD1,TRBJ2-5,NA,TRBV6-5,CASSGRTGRETQYF,TGTGCCAGCAGTGGAAGGACAGGGAGGGAGACCCAGTACTTC
TRBD2,TRBJ2-7,NA,TRBV28,CASSLSPAGVIHEQYF,TGTGCCAGCAGTTTGTCTCCAGCGGGAGTAATTCACGAGCAGTACTTC
NA,TRBJ2-7,NA,TRBV4-1,CASSQYHGASGEQYF,TGCGCCAGCAGCCAATATCACGGGGCTTCGGGGGAGCAGTACTTC
NA,TRBJ2-3,NA,TRBV7-6,CASSNRTRRSLLSDTQYF,TGTGCCAGCAGCAACAGAACGAGGCGGAGCCTTTTGTCAGATACGCAGTATTTT
NA,TRBJ1-1,NA,TRBV27,CASSLSRATEAFF,TGTGCCAGCAGTTTAAGCAGGGCCACTGAAGCTTTCTTT
NA,TRBJ1-2,NA,TRBV19,CASKVHNYGYTF,TGTGCCAGTAAGGTCCACAACTATGGCTACACCTTC
TRBD1,TRBJ1-4,NA,TRBV2,CASRGPGQNEKLFF,TGTGCCAGCAGGGGACCGGGACAGAATGAAAAACTGTTTTTT
TRBD1,TRBJ1-2,once,TRBV6-6,CASSPLSGTAYGYTF,TGTGCCAGCAGCCCCTTATCCGGGACAGCCTATGGCTACACCTTC
NA,TRBJ2-6,NA,TRBV18,CASSRTVDLQSRANVLTF,TGTGCCAGCTCAAGGACTGTGGACTTACAAAGTCGGGCCAACGTCCTGACTTTC
NA,TRBJ1-1,NA,TRBV14,CASSQDAGPRNTEAFF,TGTGCCAGCAGCCAAGATGCAGGGCCTAGAAACACTGAAGCTTTCTTT
NA,TRBJ2-7,NA,TRBV4-3,CASSQEKLAHGYEQYF,TGCGCCAGCAGCCAAGAAAAACTCGCGCACGGCTACGAGCAGTACTTC
NA,TRBJ1-4,NA,TRBV7-9,CASRGGQNEKLFF,TGTGCCAGCCGAGGTGGACAGAATGAAAAACTGTTTTTT
NA,TRBJ1-2,NA,TRBV27,CASSPTYGDFYGYTF,TGTGCCAGCAGTCCGACTTACGGGGACTTCTATGGCTACACCTTC
NA,TRBJ1-1,NA,TRBV19,CASSPAPREAFF,TGTGCCAGTAGTCCAGCCCCGCGGGAAGCTTTCTTT
NA,TRBJ1-2,few,TRBV27,CASSLSSVMGGYTF,TGTGCCAGCAGTTTATCTTCCGTTATGGGTGGCTACACCTTC
NA,TRBJ2-7,NA,TRBV11-2,CASSSEGRNPYEQYF,TGTGCCAGCAGCTCCGAGGGACGGAACCCCTACGAGCAGTACTTC
NA,TRBJ1-1,NA,TRBV27,CASSLDRSTEAFF,TGTGCCAGCAGTTTAGACAGAAGCACTGAAGCTTTCTTT
NA,TRBJ1-5,few,TRBV4-2,CASSQNQGGQPQHF,TGTGCCAGCAGCCAAAACCAGGGAGGACAGCCCCAGCATTTT
NA,TRBJ1-5,NA,TRBV6-5,CASGNGGNQPQHF,TGTGCCAGTGGGAACGGGGGCAATCAGCCCCAGCATTTT
TRBD2,TRBJ2-5,NA,TRBV7-9,CASRRASGGTQETQYF,TGTGCCAGCAGGAGGGCTAGCGGGGGGACCCAAGAGACCCAGTACTTC
NA,TRBJ2-7,NA,TRBV2,CASRRGEQYF,TGTGCCAGCCGCCGGGGTGAGCAGTACTTC
NA,TRBJ2-7,NA,TRBV27,CASSSSGSYEQYF,TGTGCCAGCAGCTCTTCCGGATCCTACGAGCAGTACTTC
TRBD2,TRBJ2-7,NA,TRBV4-3,CASSQETGGSYEQYF,TGCGCCAGCAGCCAAGAGACCGGGGGGTCCTACGAGCAGTACTTC
NA,TRBJ2-7,NA,TRBV15,CATRGGSSSYEQYF,TGTGCCACCAGAGGGGGGTCTTCGTCCTACGAGCAGTACTTC
NA,TRBJ2-7,NA,TRBV11-2,CASSLGRGAFYEQYF,TGTGCCAGCAGCTTAGGACGGGGGGCCTTCTACGAGCAGTACTTC
TRBD1,TRBJ2-1,NA,TRBV15,CATSRQANWDRGYNEQFF,TGTGCCACCAGCAGACAAGCTAACTGGGACAGGGGATACAATGAGCAGTTCTTC
TRBD1,TRBJ1-4,NA,TRBV9,CASSPWDRVGTNEKLFF,TGTGCCAGCAGCCCCTGGGACAGGGTGGGGACTAATGAAAAACTGTTTTTT
NA,TRBJ1-5,NA,TRBV19,CASSIGSGPQHF,TGTGCCAGTAGTATAGGCTCAGGGCCCCAGCATTTT